This T cell receptor beta chain was obtained from a study of identical twins. TCRdb reanalysed the 5' RACE reads using MiXCR and keeps one entry per CDR3 protein. The sample has approximately 690,000 distinct CDR3 sequences, less than 7% seen once. There are 10 residues in the CDR3. The V and J ends lost 5 bases and 1 base respectively, with 2 bases between them. Germline lookup yields CDR1 SQVTM and CDR2 ANQGSEA. In this sample, this clonotype turned up many times. Its antigen is undetermined. Study-wide findings and caveats: Compared with models, monozygotic twins showed more out-of-frame TCR alpha sharing. Twin pairs had excess sharing that was weaker in beta out-of-frame sequences. Insertions were reduced in abundant cord blood beta clonotypes but not in memory repertoires.

The V and J genes are TRBV29-1 and TRBJ1-1; D remains ambiguous. Sequenced: naive T cells sorted from blood. The TCR comes from a man between 18 and 35 years old in good health. The CDR3 region has the DNA TGCAGCGTTAAGAACACTGAAGCTTTCTTT. Protein sequence: CSVKNTEAFF.